The entry below gives a single TCR beta chain sequence along with its context. The data were produced by immunoSEQ multiplex PCR, yet TCRdb's version contains in-frame clones alone and is incomplete. This sample has roughly 200,000 clones, with more than 75% found just once. Germline CDR1 MNHEY, CDR2 SVGAGI. The CDR3 extends over 12 amino acids. Trimming took off 8 bases at V and 5 bases at J, with 12 bases between the two ends. The sample comes from a study of blood T cell repertoires in COVID-19. At the level of the study: T cells, B-cell-depleted T cells, or PBMCs supplied cDNA or gDNA.

The chain employs TRBV6-5 and TRBJ2-5; D ambiguous. The TCR comes from a man aged 35-49 years with active or convalescent COVID-19. The sample comprised peripheral blood. CDR3 sequence: CASRRPSETQYF. The CDR3 DNA is TGTGCCAGCCGGCGGCCTTCCGAGACCCAGTACTTC.